This T cell receptor (beta chain) was sequenced in a study of T cell responses to AZD1222 COVID-19 vaccine (dated by TCRdb to the early 2020s). For context, the study as a whole: AZD1222 recipients given second doses at about 4 weeks or at about 12 weeks were pooled, since spike-specific TCR depth and breadth were not found to differ between the two schedules. TCR sequencing was performed for 233 trial participants, of whom about 200 were given two doses of AZD1222 and approximately 26 were given two doses of MenACWY control vaccine. Trial participants were enrolled into age subgroups of 18-55, 56-69 and 70-plus years, which contained about 150, 27 and 61 TCR-sequenced participants, respectively. What the work shows at the level of the full study, not this receptor alone: Reportedly, almost half of the unique spike-specific TCRs recognized epitopes lying outside the regions that are mutated in the B.1.351 and B.1.1.7 variants. The vaccine-associated CD4 TCRs covered the entire spike protein, and the dominant responses fell in regions 160-218 and 743-854. Most participants were white British and females outnumbered males, and the authors suggested that clonal diversity may have been underestimated. Because no day 14 peak-response samples were available, repertoires were characterized only after the peak T cell response. Spike-specific TCR breadth and depth rose significantly after two AZD1222 doses compared with day 0 and with MenACWY recipients. The 56-69-year group was small, and its depth increase did not reach significance, likely because of low power. Conclusions about previously exposed vaccinees are limited, since just a handful of AZD1222 recipients were seropositive for SARS-CoV-2 at baseline.

The meaning of the sample's time point label: baseline before first vaccination. Vaccinee samples were obtained from the UK trials COV001 and COV002, which included a single-blind randomized controlled phase 2/3 trial of AZD1222 (ChAdOx1 nCoV-19) in healthy adults. Trial participant PBMC samples were collected at day 0 and day 28 after the second dose for TCRbeta chain sequencing. The germline V gene supplies CDR1 SGHRS and CDR2 YFSETQ. Trimming takes 1 base from V and 5 bases from J, and the germline ends sit 9 bases apart. Counted from cysteine to phenylalanine, this CDR3 has 14 amino acids. The retained sequence is limited to the CDR3, 42 bases, with the frame set at the first base. The CDR3 regions of human TCRbeta chains were subjected to immunosequencing. The paper's data handling went like this. Repertoire TCRs were matched against a reference library of SARS-CoV-2-specific TCRs generated with the MIRA antigen-specificity platform. Breadth was defined as the fraction of unique TCRs that were SARS-CoV-2-associated, and depth was defined as the fraction of total T cells that were SARS-CoV-2-associated. Using the MIRA data, each spike-specific TCR was assigned both to the spike region to which the TCR was reactive and to a CD4 or CD8 class. Log10-transformed breadth and depth values were compared by one-way ANOVA with Sidak's multiple comparisons tests. Entries here come from immuneACCESS through TCRdb and include only in-frame sequences with V and J called. Some clones fail to appear in such tables; in the studies checked, an unresolved V gene covers under half of the shortfall, and the cause of the remainder is unknown. For V, J and clone size, that table is used; D and trimming come from the DNA. The sample has around 100,000 clones on record, roughly nine tenths of them singletons. The top ten constitute approximately 1.1% of the sample.

Turning to this clone: It has no known antigen specificity. The input lacks base qualities; no much larger clone sits a single base away.

The sequences come from peripheral blood, collected on day 0 of AZD1222 vaccination. This sequence uses TRBV5-1 and TRBJ2-2; a confident D gene designation cannot be given. The TCR comes from an adult in good health. The CDR3 region: CASSLRLDTGELFF. The DNA reads as follows: TGCGCCAGCAGCTTGAGACTCGATACCGGGGAGCTGTTTTTT.